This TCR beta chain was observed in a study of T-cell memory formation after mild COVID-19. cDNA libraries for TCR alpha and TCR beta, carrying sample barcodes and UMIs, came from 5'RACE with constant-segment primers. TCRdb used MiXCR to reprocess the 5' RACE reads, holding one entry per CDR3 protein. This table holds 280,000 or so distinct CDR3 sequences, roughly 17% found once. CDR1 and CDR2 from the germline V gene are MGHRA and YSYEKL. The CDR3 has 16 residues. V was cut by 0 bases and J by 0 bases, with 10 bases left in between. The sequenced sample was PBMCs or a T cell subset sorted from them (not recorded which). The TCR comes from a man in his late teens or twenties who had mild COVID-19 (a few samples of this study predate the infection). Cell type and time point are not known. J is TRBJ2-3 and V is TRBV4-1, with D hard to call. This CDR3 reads CASSQETLPSTDTQYF. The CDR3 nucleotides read TGCGCCAGCAGCCAAGAAACCCTGCCTAGCACAGATACGCAGTATTTT.